Reported below is one T cell receptor beta chain. Its antigen is still unknown. This entry is derived from a study of OX40 agonist ivuxolimab in advanced cancers. Overall study: Patients' therapy was ivuxolimab, an antibody that acts as an agonist of OX40 (CD134). Study-wide results and limits: Within 6 weeks, CD4+ and CD8+ blood T cells expanded clonally at 0.1 to 3.0 mg/kg.

Sequencing was performed with immunoSEQ multiplex PCR; in TCRdb, only in-frame clones are kept and a portion is missing. This table holds some 12,000 clones, approximately 69% found once. CDR1 MNHEY and CDR2 SVGAGI come from the germline V gene. The CDR3 totals 12 residues. The germline V and J ends were trimmed by 10 bases and 8 bases, with 15 bases remaining between them. This chain links TRBV6-5 with TRBJ1-3; the D is unclear. This receptor was identified in an adult with an advanced solid tumor such as melanoma, head and neck, liver or kidney cancer. This material consisted of CD4+ or CD8+ T cells sorted from blood, taken in a trial of the OX40 agonist ivuxolimab. CDR3 loop: CATEAGGDTIYF. CDR3 nucleotide sequence: TGTGCCACCGAGGCCGGTGGGGACACCATATATTTT.